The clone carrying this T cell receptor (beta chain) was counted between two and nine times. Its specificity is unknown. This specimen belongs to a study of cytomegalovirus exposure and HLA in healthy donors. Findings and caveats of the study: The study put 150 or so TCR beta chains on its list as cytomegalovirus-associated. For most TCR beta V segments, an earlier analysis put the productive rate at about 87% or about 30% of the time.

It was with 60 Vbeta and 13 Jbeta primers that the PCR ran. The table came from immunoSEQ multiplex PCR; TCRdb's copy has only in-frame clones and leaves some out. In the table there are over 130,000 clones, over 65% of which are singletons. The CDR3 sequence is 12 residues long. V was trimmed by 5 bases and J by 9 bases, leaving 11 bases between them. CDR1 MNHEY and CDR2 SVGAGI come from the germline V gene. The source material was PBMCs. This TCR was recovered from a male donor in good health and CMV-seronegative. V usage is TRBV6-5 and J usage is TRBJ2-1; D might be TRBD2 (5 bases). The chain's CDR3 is CASSELAGEQFF. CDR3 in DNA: TGTGCCAGCAGTGAGCTAGCAGGTGAGCAGTTCTTC.